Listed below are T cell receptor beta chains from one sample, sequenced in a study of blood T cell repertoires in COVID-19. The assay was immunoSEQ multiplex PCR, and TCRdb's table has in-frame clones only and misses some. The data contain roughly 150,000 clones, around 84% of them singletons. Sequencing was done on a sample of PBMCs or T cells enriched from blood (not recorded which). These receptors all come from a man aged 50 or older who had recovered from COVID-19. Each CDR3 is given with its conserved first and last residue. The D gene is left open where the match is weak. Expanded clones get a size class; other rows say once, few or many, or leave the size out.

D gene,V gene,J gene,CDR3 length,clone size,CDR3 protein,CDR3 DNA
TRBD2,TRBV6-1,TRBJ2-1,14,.,CASSEGRLAEEQFF,TGTGCCAGCAGTGAGGGTAGACTAGCGGAAGAGCAGTTCTTC
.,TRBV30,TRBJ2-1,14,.,CAWSGSPYYNEQFF,TGTGCCTGGAGCGGGTCCCCTTACTACAATGAGCAGTTCTTC
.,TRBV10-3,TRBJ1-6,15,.,CAISESGRNNSPLHF,TGTGCCATCAGTGAGTCGGGGCGGAATAATTCACCCCTCCACTTT
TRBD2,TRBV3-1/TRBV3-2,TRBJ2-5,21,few,CASSQEDHGRAASGTPGTQYF,TGTGCCAGCAGCCAAGAGGACCACGGCCGGGCAGCTAGCGGGACCCCCGGGACCCAGTACTTC
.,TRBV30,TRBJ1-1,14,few,CAWKLRGFSTEAFF,TGTGCCTGGAAACTTCGGGGGTTCAGCACTGAAGCTTTCTTT
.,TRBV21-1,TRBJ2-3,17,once,CASSGGAVNRITDTQYF,TGTGCCAGCAGCGGGGGGGCCGTGAATAGAATCACAGATACGCAGTATTTT
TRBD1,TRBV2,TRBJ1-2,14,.,CASSEDKGGYGYTF,TGTGCCAGCAGTGAAGACAAAGGGGGCTACGGCTACACCTTC
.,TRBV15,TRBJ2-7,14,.,CATSREGGSYEQYF,TGTGCCACCAGCAGAGAAGGGGGTTCCTACGAGCAGTACTTC
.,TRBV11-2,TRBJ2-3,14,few,CATNLQGEADTQYF,TGTGCCACGAACCTACAGGGTGAAGCAGATACGCAGTATTTT
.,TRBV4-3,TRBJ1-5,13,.,CASSRTQGQPQHF,TGCGCCAGCAGCCGGACACAGGGTCAGCCCCAGCATTTT
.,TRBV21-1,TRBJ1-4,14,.,CASSKQGGGEKLFF,TGTGCCAGCAGCAAGCAGGGTGGTGGGGAAAAACTGTTTTTT
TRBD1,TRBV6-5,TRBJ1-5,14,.,CASSPGQWIWPQHF,TGTGCCAGCAGTCCGGGACAGTGGATTTGGCCCCAGCATTTT
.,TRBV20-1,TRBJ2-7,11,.,CSALFPPEQYF,TGCAGTGCCCTCTTCCCCCCCGAGCAGTACTTC
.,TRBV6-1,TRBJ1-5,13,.,CASSDAAGQPQHF,TGTGCCAGCAGTGATGCTGCGGGTCAGCCCCAGCATTTT
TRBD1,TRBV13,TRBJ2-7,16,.,CASSRGQGVSSYEQYF,TGTGCCAGCAGCCGGGGACAGGGGGTAAGCTCCTACGAGCAGTACTTC
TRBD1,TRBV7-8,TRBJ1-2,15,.,CASSLRDRGVKGYTF,TGTGCCAGCAGCTTAAGGGACAGGGGAGTTAAAGGCTACACCTTC
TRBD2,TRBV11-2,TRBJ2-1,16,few,CASKGSAGGNYNEQFF,TGTGCCAGCAAGGGGTCGGCGGGGGGGAATTACAATGAGCAGTTCTTC
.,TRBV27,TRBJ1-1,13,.,CASSFGLNTEAFF,TGTGCCAGCAGTTTTGGGCTGAACACTGAAGCTTTCTTT
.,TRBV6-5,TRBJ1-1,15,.,CASSTRKGPAGEAFF,TGTGCCAGCAGTACCAGAAAGGGACCAGCGGGAGAAGCTTTCTTT
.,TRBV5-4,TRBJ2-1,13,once,CASSLVRANEQFF,TGTGCCAGCAGCTTAGTGAGAGCCAATGAGCAGTTCTTC
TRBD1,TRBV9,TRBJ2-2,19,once,CASSVQQGAPTANTGELFF,TGTGCCAGCAGCGTTCAACAGGGGGCCCCAACTGCGAACACCGGGGAGCTGTTTTTT